These 31 T cell receptor beta chains came from one sample sequenced in a study of blood T cell repertoires in COVID-19. Sequenced by immunoSEQ multiplex PCR; TCRdb stores in-frame clones only, minus some. Here the sample spans some 250,000 clones, under 90% being singletons. The sample comprised PBMCs or T cells enriched from blood (not recorded which). The receptors were gathered from a woman aged 25 to 39 with acute COVID-19.

V is TRBV19 and J is TRBJ2-3, with D perhaps matching TRBD1 (6 bases). Trimming took 3 bases from V and 2 from J, leaving 12 bases between them. CDR3 size: 15 residues. The germline CDR1 and CDR2 sequences are LNHDA and SQIVND (reference sequence). The CDR3: CASSIGAGDTDTQYF. CDR3 nucleotide sequence: TGTGCCAGTAGTATTGGGGCAGGGGACACAGATACGCAGTATTTT.

This clone was seen a single time. The genes are TRBV18 and TRBJ2-5, with no clear D. This CDR3 is 14 amino acids long. V was trimmed by 4 bases and J by 3 bases, leaving 12 bases between them. Germline V gene data show CDR1 as KGHSH and CDR2 as LQKENI. CDR3 sequence: CASSHRVQEETQYF. As DNA, the CDR3 is TGTGCCAGCTCACACCGGGTCCAAGAAGAGACCCAGTACTTC.

The genes are TRBV6-1 and TRBJ2-7, with no clear D. Trimming pared 2 bases from V and 1 base from J, leaving 3 bases between. The length of the CDR3 is 12 residues. The germline gives CDR1 MNHNS, CDR2 SASEGT. As DNA, the CDR3 is TGTGCCAGCAGTGAATTATCCTACGAGCAGTACTTC. Translating it yields CASSELSYEQYF.

The V call is TRBV7-8, the J call TRBJ1-5, with a tentative D call TRBD1 (6 bases). Trimming stripped 5 bases from V and 6 bases from J, with 23 bases between. The germline CDR1 and CDR2 sequences are SGHVS and FQNEAQ. CDR3 length: 17 residues. The CDR3 DNA sequence: TGTGCCAGCAGCCCCCGGGGAAGGGGGTTGGCAAGTCAGCCCCAGCATTTT. This sequence encodes CASSPRGRGLASQPQHF.

This clone was observed once. The V call is TRBV28, the J call TRBJ1-3; possible D gene TRBD1, 6 bases. The V gene's germline CDR1 is MDHEN and CDR2 SYDVKM. V lost 10 bases, J lost 4 bases, and 17 bases lay in between. This CDR3 spans 14 amino acids. The CDR3 DNA is TGTGCCACAGGGGCACAGGGCAGCGGAAACACCATATATTTT. Translation: CATGAQGSGNTIYF.

The chain employs TRBV24-1 and TRBJ2-7; 10 bases map to TRBD1. The germline gives CDR1 KGHDR, CDR2 SFDVKD. The CDR3 covers 14 residues. Germline trimming cut 7 bases from V and 3 bases from J; bases unmatched to any gene: 5. CDR3 residues: CATSRDRGFYEQYF. CDR3 DNA sequence: TGTGCCACCAGCCGGGACAGGGGCTTCTACGAGCAGTACTTC.

The chain carries TRBV6-5 and TRBJ2-7; D gene uncertain. Germline V lookup: CDR1 MNHEY, CDR2 SVGAGI. The CDR3 runs 15 residues. The ends were cut back, 2 bases at V and 6 bases at J, with 17 bases in the middle. In DNA form, the CDR3 reads TGTGCCAGCAGTTACGATAGCTCTCCATCTCGCGAGCAGTACTTC. This translates into CASSYDSSPSREQYF.

J is TRBJ2-5 and V is TRBV5-4; 7 nucleotides align to TRBD2. Trimming removed 0 bases from V and 3 bases from J; junction bases left unmatched: 11. CDR1 SGHNT and CDR2 YYREEE come from the germline V gene (reference sequence). This CDR3 spans 17 amino acids. The CDR3 is CASSLAGFTGGKETQYF. CDR3 in DNA: TGTGCCAGCAGCTTGGCGGGTTTCACGGGGGGAAAAGAGACCCAGTACTTC.

V usage is TRBV19 and J usage is TRBJ1-4, with D possibly being TRBD1 (5 bases). V was shortened by 8 bases and J by 4 bases, with 14 bases between the two germline ends. CDR1 is LNHDA, CDR2 SQIVND, per germline (reference sequence). This CDR3 is 14 amino acids long. The DNA for the CDR3 is TGTGCCAGTCGCCACGACAGATTTAATGAAAAACTGTTTTTT. Amino acid sequence: CASRHDRFNEKLFF.

V is TRBV28 and J is TRBJ2-2; 7 nucleotides match TRBD1. The germline V gene encodes CDR1 MDHEN and CDR2 SYDVKM. V lost 1 base, J lost 0 bases, and 2 bases stayed unmatched. This CDR3 is 16 amino acids long. CDR3 sequence: CASSLYGTANTGELFF. The DNA for the CDR3 is TGTGCCAGCAGTTTATACGGGACAGCGAACACCGGGGAGCTGTTTTTT.

At least ten counts were recorded for this clone. The chain links TRBV5-1 to TRBJ2-7, with D hard to call. This CDR3 spans 12 amino acids. The germline V gene encodes CDR1 SGHRS and CDR2 YFSETQ. Deletions cut 5 bases from V and 2 bases from J, with 8 bases between. CDR3 region: CASRLSAYEQYF. The DNA for the CDR3 is TGCGCCAGCAGGCTCAGCGCCTACGAGCAGTACTTC.

The V gene is TRBV7-2, the J gene TRBJ2-1; 9 bases are shared with TRBD2. The CDR3 is 15 residues long. Germline V gene sequence: CDR1 SGHTA, CDR2 FQGNSA. Trimming removed 3 bases from V and 6 bases from J; junction bases left unmatched: 6. This CDR3 is CASSLGGGALNEQFF. In DNA, the CDR3 is TGTGCCAGCAGCTTGGGCGGGGGGGCCCTCAATGAGCAGTTCTTC.

V and J are TRBV21-1 and TRBJ2-7; TRBD2, as called in the table, went unchecked against the DNA. TRBV21-1 is labeled a pseudogene. This CDR3 region has 12 residues. CDR3 bases: TGTGCCAGCAGCGGAGGGACCTACGAGCAGTACTTC. It is translated as CASSGGTYEQYF.

The chain uses TRBV6-5 and TRBJ1-5; 9 bases align to TRBD1. V lost 2 bases to trimming and J lost 6 bases; unmatched junction nucleotides: 8. Germline values: CDR1 MNHEY, CDR2 SVGAGI. This CDR3 has 16 amino acids. The CDR3 DNA reads as TGTGCCAGCAGTTACGGGTCGGGACAGGGAGGTCAGCCCCAGCATTTT. Translation gives CASSYGSGQGGQPQHF.

The chain couples TRBV5-4 to TRBJ2-7, with TRBD1 matching over 10 bases. V lost 4 bases, J lost 6 bases, and 13 bases stayed unmatched. Germline V gene data show CDR1 as SGHNT and CDR2 as YYREEE (reference sequence). The CDR3 runs to 16 residues. CDR3 coding DNA: TGTGCCAGCAGCCGTTTGGGGGGACAGGGGTTAGGCGAGCAGTACTTC. Amino acids: CASSRLGGQGLGEQYF.

The rearrangement links TRBV15 to TRBJ1-3, with 7 bases lining up with TRBD1. The CDR3 totals 17 residues. Germline CDR1 reads LNHNV; CDR2 reads YYDKDF (reference sequence). V was pared by 2 bases and J by 0 bases, with 7 bases of the junction left unmatched. CDR3 DNA sequence: TGTGCCACCAGCAGAAGGACAGGAATTTACTCTGGAAACACCATATATTTT. Protein sequence: CATSRRTGIYSGNTIYF.

The rearrangement joins TRBV2 to TRBJ1-1; 11 nucleotides match TRBD1. This CDR3 comprises 18 residues. The ends lost 4 bases at V and 0 bases at J; junction bases unmatched: 10. In germline, CDR1 is SNHLY, CDR2 FYNNEI. The CDR3 DNA reads as TGTGCCAGCAGTGCCCTCCGGGACAGGGGGACCTTGAACACTGAAGCTTTCTTT. It yields the protein CASSALRDRGTLNTEAFF.

V is TRBV9 and J is TRBJ2-5, with D perhaps matching TRBD1 (6 bases). The V end was cut by 4 bases, the J end by 4 bases, with 17 bases between. The CDR3 contains 15 residues. CDR1 SGDLS and CDR2 YYNGEE come from the germline V gene. This CDR3 reads CASSITGRLGETQYF. The CDR3, as DNA: TGTGCCAGCAGCATAACAGGGAGACTGGGAGAGACCCAGTACTTC.

The rearrangement uses TRBV7-6 and TRBJ2-1, with TRBD2 matching over 9 bases. The germline V gene has CDR1 SGHVS and CDR2 FNYEAQ. V lost 5 bases and J lost 3; bases outside the gene matches: 5. The CDR3 is 15 amino acids. CDR3 in amino acids: CASSPSSGDYNEQFF. DNA of the CDR3: TGTGCCAGCAGCCCTTCTAGCGGGGACTACAATGAGCAGTTCTTC.

The chain carries TRBV11-2 and TRBJ2-1; D is perhaps TRBD1 (5 bases). CDR3 length equals 16 residues. With 5 bases removed from V and 1 base from J, the gap between germline ends came to 15 bases. The germline V gene has CDR1 SGHAT and CDR2 FQNNGV. CDR3 nucleotide sequence: TGTGCCAGCAGCCTAGGTAGGGGCAATTCCTACAATGAGCAGTTCTTC. This translates into CASSLGRGNSYNEQFF.

V usage is TRBV5-1 and J usage is TRBJ1-1; 7 bases line up with TRBD1. The CDR3 extends over 14 amino acids. Losses at the gene ends were 3 bases for V and 6 bases for J; bases not matched to a gene: 8. Per the germline V gene, CDR1 is SGHRS and CDR2 is YFSETQ. The CDR3: CASSSQGKGAEAFF. The CDR3 DNA reads as TGCGCCAGCAGCTCACAGGGGAAAGGCGCTGAAGCTTTCTTT.

The rearrangement joins TRBV25-1 to TRBJ1-1; D not certain. Germline CDR1 and CDR2: MGHDK and SYGVNS. Trimming pared 6 bases from V and 2 bases from J, leaving 25 bases between. The CDR3 contains 18 residues. CDR3 DNA sequence: TGTGCCAGCAGCGGAAGGTACGTTGAGGGAGCCAAAAACACTGAAGCTTTCTTT. Residues: CASSGRYVEGAKNTEAFF.

This chain connects TRBV27 to TRBJ1-4, with D uncertain. Germline loops: CDR1 MNHEY, CDR2 SMNVEV (reference sequence). The CDR3 contains 15 residues. The V end lost 0 bases, the J end lost 7 bases, and 12 bases lay between the germline ends. The CDR3 protein is CASSLSWSGGEKLFF. The CDR3 DNA reads TGTGCCAGCAGTTTATCGTGGAGCGGCGGTGAAAAACTGTTTTTT.

The CDR3 sequence: CASSRTGGGLGYTF. The DNA for the CDR3 is TGTGCCAGCAGTCGGACAGGGGGCGGGTTAGGCTACACCTTC. J is TRBJ1-2 and V is TRBV6-5, with 11 bases lining up with TRBD1. This CDR3 region has 14 residues. The germline gives CDR1 MNHEY, CDR2 SVGAGI. The junction had 7 bases not matched to a gene; V was cut back by 5 bases and J by 8 bases.

The chain carries TRBV11-3 and TRBJ2-2, with D perhaps matching TRBD2 (5 bases). From germline, CDR1 is SGHNT and CDR2 YENEEA. The CDR3 has 16 amino acids. Between the trimmed V and J ends, which lost 3 bases and 6 bases, there was a span of 17 bases. The CDR3 loop is CASSFFMQGGPGELFF. The DNA of the CDR3 is TGTGCCAGCAGCTTTTTTATGCAAGGAGGTCCCGGGGAGCTGTTTTTT.

This CDR3 reads CASSPGGGADEKLFF. CDR3 nucleotides: TGCGCCAGCAGCCCCGGTGGGGGGGCGGATGAAAAACTGTTTTTT. The chain combines TRBV4-3 with TRBJ1-4; TRBD1 is a possible D gene (6 bases). CDR3 length equals 15 residues. Germline CDR1 is LGHNA and CDR2 is YSLEER. V was shortened by 4 bases and J by 6 bases, with 15 bases between the two germline ends.

J is TRBJ2-5 and V is TRBV27, with 11 bases matching TRBD2. Germline V gene sequence: CDR1 MNHEY, CDR2 SMNVEV (reference sequence). V shed 0 bases and J 4 bases; nucleotides not matched to a gene: 4. The CDR3 consists of 16 residues. The CDR3 is CASSLSIAGGLETQYF. CDR3 nucleotides: TGTGCCAGCAGTTTATCAATAGCGGGGGGGCTAGAGACCCAGTACTTC.

The gene calls are TRBV6-6 and TRBJ2-1, with 8 bases matching TRBD2. Germline values: CDR1 MNHNY, CDR2 SVGAGI (reference sequence). The CDR3 length is 18 residues. After removal of 5 bases from V and 1 base from J, the junction contained 13 bases not matched to a gene. The CDR3 loop is CASSPGTRGFGSYNEQFF. The CDR3 DNA reads TGTGCCAGCAGTCCCGGGACTAGAGGGTTCGGTTCCTACAATGAGCAGTTCTTC.

The gene calls are TRBV18 and TRBJ1-3; D unresolved. The CDR3 has 15 amino acids. V was pared by 2 bases and J by 0 bases, with 8 bases between. The germline V gene has CDR1 KGHSH and CDR2 LQKENI. The CDR3 bases are TGTGCCAGCTCACCAGCGGAAGGCTCTGGAAACACCATATATTTT. Encoded protein: CASSPAEGSGNTIYF. The variable domain in full, completed from reference TRBV18 and TRBJ1-3, reads NAGVMQNPRHLVRRRGQEARLRCSPMKGHSHVYWYRQLPEEGLKFMVYLQKENIIDESGMPKERFSAEFPKEGPSILRIQQVVRGDSAAYFCASSPAEGSGNTIYFGEGSWLTVV.

The rearrangement links TRBV5-1 to TRBJ2-7; 8 nucleotides match TRBD1. V shed 5 bases and J 3 bases; nucleotides not matched to a gene: 10. Looked up from germline, CDR1 is SGHRS and CDR2 is YFSETQ. The CDR3 has 15 residues. CDR3: CASSPLRGRDYEQYF. Written as DNA, the CDR3 is TGCGCCAGCAGTCCCCTCAGGGGGCGCGACTACGAGCAGTACTTC.

As for this clone: The same CDR3 arises from other DNA sequences in this sample as well. The chain links TRBV3-1 (or the pseudogene TRBV3-2) to TRBJ2-1, with TRBD2 matching over 15 bases. The CDR3 contains 19 residues. The germline V gene encodes CDR1 LGHDT and CDR2 YNNKEL (reference sequence). The junction had 9 bases not matched to a gene; V was cut back by 6 bases and J by 0 bases. The CDR3 DNA is TGTGCCAGCAGTCAACCGGGACTAGCGGGGGGCGTCTCCTACAATGAGCAGTTCTTC. It specifies CASSQPGLAGGVSYNEQFF.